This T cell receptor beta chain originates from a study of siplizumab effects on memory and regulatory T cells. To note about this clone: Its antigen is currently unknown.

The data were produced by immunoSEQ multiplex PCR, yet TCRdb's version contains in-frame clones alone and is incomplete. Of roughly 100,000 clones listed, about 93% are singletons. Overall study findings and caveats: Siplizumab, the agent tested, significantly reduced alloreactive sequences traceable to unstimulated CD4+ memory cells. Naive T cell populations appeared to exhibit greater diversity than memory cells and appeared to be major alloresponse contributors. No naive or memory phenotype could be assigned to roughly 75-97% of proliferating clones.

Input material: non-Treg CD4+ T cells sorted from blood. This TCR derives from a human donor in good health.

CDR3 protein: CASSQDMSSYNEQFF. The CDR3 nucleotides read TGCGCCAGCAGCCAAGACATGAGCTCCTACAATGAGCAGTTCTTC. The chain joins TRBV4-1 to TRBJ2-1; D unclear. The CDR3 extends over 15 amino acids. The germline V gene has CDR1 MGHRA and CDR2 YSYEKL. The V and J ends lost 0 bases and 0 bases respectively, with 6 bases between them.